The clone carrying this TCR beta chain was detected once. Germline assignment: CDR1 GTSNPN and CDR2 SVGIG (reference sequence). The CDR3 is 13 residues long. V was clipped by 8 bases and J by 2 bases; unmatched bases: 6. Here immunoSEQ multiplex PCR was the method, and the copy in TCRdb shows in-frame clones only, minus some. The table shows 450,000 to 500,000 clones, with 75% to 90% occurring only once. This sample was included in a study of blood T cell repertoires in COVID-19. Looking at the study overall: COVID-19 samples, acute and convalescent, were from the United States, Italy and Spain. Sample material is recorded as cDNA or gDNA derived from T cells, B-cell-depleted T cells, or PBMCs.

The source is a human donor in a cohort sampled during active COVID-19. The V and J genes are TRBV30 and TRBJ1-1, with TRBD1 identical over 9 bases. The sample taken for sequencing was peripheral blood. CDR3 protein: CAGDRGVNTEAFF. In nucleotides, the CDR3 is TGTGCCGGTGACAGGGGGGTTAACACTGAAGCTTTCTTT.